A selection of T cell receptor beta chains follows, all from one sample in a study of graft-versus-host responses after intestinal transplantation. Profiling relied on immunoSEQ multiplex PCR, and the TCRdb table lists in-frame clones only, not all of them. The sample carries about 18,000 clones, roughly 83% recorded once. This material consisted of ileum tissue, taken roughly 620 days after intestinal transplantation. The source of these receptors is a human patient who received an intestinal transplant, so some T cells may come from the graft donor. CDR3s include the opening cysteine and the closing phenylalanine or tryptophan. D genes are given only for firm matches. Not all rows give a size; the values are once, few, many and, for expanded clones, a class.

>-|TRBV5-1|-|TRBJ1-1
TGCGCCAGCAGCTTGGATGGAGCTTTCTTT
CASSLDGAFF
>-|TRBV4-1|TRBD2|TRBJ2-5
TGCGCCAGCAGCCAAGAATGGACTAGCGGCGAGACCCAGTACTTC
CASSQEWTSGETQYF
>-|TRBV4-1|TRBD1|TRBJ1-2
TGCGCCAGCAGCCTAGGGACAGGGAGTTACTATGGCTACACCTTC
CASSLGTGSYYGYTF
>-|TRBV6-5|-|TRBJ1-2
TGTGCCACCATTGGAAATGGGGCGGGTCATGGCTACACCTTC
CATIGNGAGHGYTF
>-|TRBV28|-|TRBJ2-5
TGTGCCAGCCAGCATTTGGAGACCCAGTACTTC
CASQHLETQYF
>-|TRBV5-1|-|TRBJ1-1
TGCGCCAGCAAGGAACCTAGCATTGAAGCTTTCTTT
CASKEPSIEAFF
>-|TRBV6-4|-|TRBJ1-5
TGTGCCAGCAGTAATGAGGAGCCCCAGCATTTT
CASSNEEPQHF
>-|TRBV6-1|TRBD1|TRBJ1-5
TGTGCCTGCCGGGACAGGGGGCAGCCCCAGCATTTT
CACRDRGQPQHF
>-|TRBV6-1|-|TRBJ1-3
TGTGCCAGCAGCTCTTCTACGGCTTTGGGAAACACCATATATTTT
CASSSSTALGNTIYF
>-|TRBV27|-|TRBJ1-2
TGTGCCAGCAGTCCTCGCACCGACTATGGCTACACCTTC
CASSPRTDYGYTF
>-|TRBV4-1|-|TRBJ1-1
TGCGCCAGCAGCCAAGGGGCCCTGCGGAACACTGAAGCTTTCTTT
CASSQGALRNTEAFF
>-|TRBV4-1|TRBD2|TRBJ2-1
TGCGCCAGCAGCCAAGAATCTAGGACTAGCGGGGAATGGGGGCAGTTCTTC
CASSQESRTSGEWGQFF
>few|TRBV10-3|TRBD1|TRBJ1-2
TGTGCCATCAGTGTAGTTCTGGACAGGGATAACTATGGCTACACCTTC
CAISVVLDRDNYGYTF
>-|TRBV5-1|-|TRBJ2-3
TGCGCCAGCAGCTTTGAGGGGGGCCCCACAGATACGCAGTATTTT
CASSFEGGPTDTQYF
>-|TRBV7-7|-|TRBJ2-5
TGTGCCAGCAGCGTCAGGGGCGGGGAGACCCAGTACTTC
CASSVRGGETQYF
>-|TRBV5-6|TRBD2|TRBJ2-3
TGTGCCAGCAGCTTTAGGGAGCGGGGGGCCACAGATACGCAGTATTTT
CASSFRERGATDTQYF
>few|TRBV5-6|-|TRBJ2-7
TGTGCCAGCAAGGGACCGGGGGTCGAGCAGTACTTC
CASKGPGVEQYF
>-|TRBV28|-|TRBJ1-4
TGTGCCAGCAGCATCACTTCAGTGGAAAAACTGTTTTTT
CASSITSVEKLFF
>-|TRBV6-6|TRBD1|TRBJ1-3
TGTGCCAGCAGTGACTGGACAGGGGGAAACACCATATATTTT
CASSDWTGGNTIYF
>-|TRBV2|-|TRBJ1-2
TGTGCCAGCAGTGAAACTCCTACGGGCAGGGGAAAGGATGGCTACACCTTC
CASSETPTGRGKDGYTF
>-|TRBV4-3|TRBD1|TRBJ1-6
TGCGCCAGCAGCCAAGCGGACAGGGCCGATTCACCCCTCCACTTT
CASSQADRADSPLHF
>-|TRBV6-6|-|TRBJ1-6
TGTGCCAGCAGACGGACAAGGGAGTATTCACCCCTCCACTTT
CASRRTREYSPLHF
>-|TRBV14|-|TRBJ2-7
TGTGCCAGCAGCCAAGCTGGGACTCCATACGAGCAGTACTTC
CASSQAGTPYEQYF
>few|TRBV11-2|-|TRBJ1-6
TGTGCCAGCAGCTTGCAGTTCAGATCACCCCTCCACTTT
CASSLQFRSPLHF
>-|TRBV9|-|TRBJ2-2
TGTGCCAGCAGCGCGGGGGGCCCGAACACCGGGGAGCTGTTTTTT
CASSAGGPNTGELFF
>-|TRBV4-2|-|TRBJ1-6
TGTGCCAGCAGCCTTCTGGGGGGCGCCGGTAATTCACCCCTCCACTTT
CASSLLGGAGNSPLHF
>-|TRBV6-5|-|TRBJ2-7
TGTGCCAGCAGTTACTCCCGGGGATCAATCGTATACGAGCAGTACTTC
CASSYSRGSIVYEQYF
>-|TRBV5-1|-|TRBJ1-4
TGCGCCAGCAGCCGACCGGGACTCCCGAATGAAAAACTGTTTTTT
CASSRPGLPNEKLFF
>-|TRBV7-8|-|TRBJ1-1
TGTGCCAGCAGCCCTATCTCTGGACACCTAGTAGCTTTCTTT
CASSPISGHLVAFF
>-|TRBV19|-|TRBJ2-5
TGTGCCAGTAGTATTAATCTGGGGGCCACCCAAGAGACCCAGTACTTC
CASSINLGATQETQYF
>-|TRBV9|-|TRBJ1-6
TGTGCCAGCAGCGTAGGGGCCAGCCCAGATAATTCACCCCTCCACTTT
CASSVGASPDNSPLHF
>-|TRBV6-5|TRBD1|TRBJ1-6
TGTGCCAGCAGTTACCAGACAGGGTTTAATTCACCCCTCCACTTT
CASSYQTGFNSPLHF
>-|TRBV2|-|TRBJ1-2
TGTGCCAGCAGTGATAGTACAGGGTGGGCTAACTATGGCTACACCTTC
CASSDSTGWANYGYTF
>-|TRBV5-4|TRBD2|TRBJ2-3
TGTGCCAGCAGCTTGGCACTAGCGGGGAACACAGATACGCAGTATTTT
CASSLALAGNTDTQYF
>-|TRBV2|-|TRBJ2-5
TGTGCCAGCAGTGTTGGGGGGGAGACCCAGTACTTC
CASSVGGETQYF
>few|TRBV6-1|-|TRBJ1-2
TGTGCCAGCAGTGAAAGTGGCTACACCTTC
CASSESGYTF
>-|TRBV7-6|-|TRBJ1-2
TGTGCCAGCAGCCCCGACCCTAACTATGGCTACACCTTC
CASSPDPNYGYTF
>once|TRBV19|TRBD1|TRBJ1-2
TGTGCCAGTAGTATAGCTCAGGGGGCTGGAGGCTACACCTTC
CASSIAQGAGGYTF
>once|TRBV4-1|TRBD1|TRBJ1-5
TGCGCCAGCAGCAAAACCGGGACAGGGAACCCCAATCAGCCCCAGCATTTT
CASSKTGTGNPNQPQHF
>-|TRBV5-1|TRBD2|TRBJ2-1
TGCGCCAGCAGCTGGCCCAGCGGGGCCTCTTACAATGAGCAGTTCTTC
CASSWPSGASYNEQFF
>-|TRBV6-5|-|TRBJ1-3
TGTGCCAGCAGTTGGGAGGGGGATGTTGCTGGAAACACCATATATTTT
CASSWEGDVAGNTIYF
>-|TRBV12-1|-|TRBJ1-6
TGTGCCAGCAGCATAAGGGACAGAACCCTCCACTTT
CASSIRDRTLHF
>-|TRBV6-6|-|TRBJ2-7
TGTGCCAGCAGTCGGGGGAGTCCCTTAGGGGACGAGCAGTACTTC
CASSRGSPLGDEQYF
>-|TRBV6-1|-|TRBJ1-2
TGTGCCAGCCTAAGACTGCGGGGCAATTATGGCTACACCTTC
CASLRLRGNYGYTF
>-|TRBV5-1|-|TRBJ2-1
TGCGCCAGCAGCTTGTCGGGAGTCAATGAGCAGTTCTTC
CASSLSGVNEQFF
>-|TRBV29-1|-|TRBJ2-7
TGCAGCGTTGAAGTAGCGGCCGAGGCAGGGATTGCCTCCTACGAGCAGTACTTC
CSVEVAAEAGIASYEQYF
>-|TRBV1|-|TRBJ1-3
TGCACCAGCAGCCAAGATCAGCGAGAGAGCTCTGGAAACACCATATATTTT
CTSSQDQRESSGNTIYF
>-|TRBV6-5|-|TRBJ1-1
TGTGCCAGCAGTTACTGGCAGAACACTGAAGCTTTCTTT
CASSYWQNTEAFF
>-|TRBV5-1|-|TRBJ2-3
TGCGCCAGCAGCTTGGATGCAGGGGATACGCAGTATTTT
CASSLDAGDTQYF
>-|TRBV6-6|TRBD1|TRBJ1-2
TGTGCCACTGCCCCCTTGCAGGGGGCCTATGGCTACACCTTC
CATAPLQGAYGYTF
>-|TRBV5-1|-|TRBJ2-3
TGCGCCAGCAGCTTGGGGGTTGGGGATTCTAGCACAGATACGCAGTATTTT
CASSLGVGDSSTDTQYF